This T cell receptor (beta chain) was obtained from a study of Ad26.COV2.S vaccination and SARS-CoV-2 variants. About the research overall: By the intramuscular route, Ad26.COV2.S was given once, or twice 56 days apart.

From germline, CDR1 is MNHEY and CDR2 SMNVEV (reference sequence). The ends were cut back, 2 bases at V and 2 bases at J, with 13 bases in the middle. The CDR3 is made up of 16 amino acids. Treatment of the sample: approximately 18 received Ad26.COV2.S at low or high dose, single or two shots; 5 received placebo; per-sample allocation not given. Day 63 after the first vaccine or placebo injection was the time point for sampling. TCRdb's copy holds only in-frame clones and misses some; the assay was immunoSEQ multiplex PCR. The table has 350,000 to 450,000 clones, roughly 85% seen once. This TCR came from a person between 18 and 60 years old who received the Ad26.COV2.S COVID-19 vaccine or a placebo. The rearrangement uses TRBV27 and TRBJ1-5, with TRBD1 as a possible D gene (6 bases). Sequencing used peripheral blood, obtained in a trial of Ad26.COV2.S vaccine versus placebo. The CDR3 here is CASSLGGHIGNQPQHF. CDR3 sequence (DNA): TGTGCCAGCAGTTTAGGGGGACACATAGGCAATCAGCCCCAGCATTTT.